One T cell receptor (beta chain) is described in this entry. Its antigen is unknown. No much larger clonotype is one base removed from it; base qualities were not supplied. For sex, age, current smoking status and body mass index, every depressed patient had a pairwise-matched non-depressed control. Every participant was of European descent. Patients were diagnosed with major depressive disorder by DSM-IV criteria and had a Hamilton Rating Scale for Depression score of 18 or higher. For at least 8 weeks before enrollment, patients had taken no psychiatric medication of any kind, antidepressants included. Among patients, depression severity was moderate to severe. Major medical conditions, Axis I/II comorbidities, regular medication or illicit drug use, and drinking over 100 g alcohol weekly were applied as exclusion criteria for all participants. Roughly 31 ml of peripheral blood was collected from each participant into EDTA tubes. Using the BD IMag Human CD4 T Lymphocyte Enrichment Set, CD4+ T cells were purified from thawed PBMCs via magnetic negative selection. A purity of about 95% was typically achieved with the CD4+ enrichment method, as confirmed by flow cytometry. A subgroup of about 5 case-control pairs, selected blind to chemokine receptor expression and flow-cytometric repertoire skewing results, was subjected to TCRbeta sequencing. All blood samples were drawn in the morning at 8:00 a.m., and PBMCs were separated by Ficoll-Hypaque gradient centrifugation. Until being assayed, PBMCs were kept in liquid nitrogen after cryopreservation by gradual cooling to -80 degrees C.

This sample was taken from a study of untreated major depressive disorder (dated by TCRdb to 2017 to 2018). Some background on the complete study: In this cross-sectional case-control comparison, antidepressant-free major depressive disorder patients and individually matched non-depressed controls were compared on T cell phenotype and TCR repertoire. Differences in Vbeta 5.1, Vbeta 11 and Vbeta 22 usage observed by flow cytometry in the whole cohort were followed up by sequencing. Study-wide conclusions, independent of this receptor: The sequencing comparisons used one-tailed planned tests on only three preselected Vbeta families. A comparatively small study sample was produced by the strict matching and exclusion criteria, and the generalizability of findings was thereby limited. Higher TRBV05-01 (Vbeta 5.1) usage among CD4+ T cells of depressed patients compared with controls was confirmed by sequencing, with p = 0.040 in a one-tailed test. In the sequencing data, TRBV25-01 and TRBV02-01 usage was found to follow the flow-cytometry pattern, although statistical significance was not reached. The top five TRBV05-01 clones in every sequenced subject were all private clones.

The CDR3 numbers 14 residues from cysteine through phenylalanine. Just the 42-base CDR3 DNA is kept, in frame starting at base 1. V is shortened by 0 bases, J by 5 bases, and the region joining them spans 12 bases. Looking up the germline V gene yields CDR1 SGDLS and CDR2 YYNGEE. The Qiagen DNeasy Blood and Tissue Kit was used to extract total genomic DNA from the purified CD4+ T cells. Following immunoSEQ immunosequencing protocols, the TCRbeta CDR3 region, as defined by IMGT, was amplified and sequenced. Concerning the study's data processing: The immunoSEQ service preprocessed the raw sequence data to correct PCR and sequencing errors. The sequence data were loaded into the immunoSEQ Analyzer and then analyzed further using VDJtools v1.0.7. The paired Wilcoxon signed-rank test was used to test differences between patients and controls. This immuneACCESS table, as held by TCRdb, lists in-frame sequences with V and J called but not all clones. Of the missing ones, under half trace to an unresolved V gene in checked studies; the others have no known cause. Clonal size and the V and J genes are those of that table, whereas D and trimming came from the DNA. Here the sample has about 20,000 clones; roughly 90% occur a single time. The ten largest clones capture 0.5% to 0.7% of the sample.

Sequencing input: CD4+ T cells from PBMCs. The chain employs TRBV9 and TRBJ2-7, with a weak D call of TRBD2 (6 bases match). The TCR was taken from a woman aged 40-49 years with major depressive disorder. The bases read TGTGCCAGCAGCGTAGCCCCTAGCGACCACGAGCAGTACTTC. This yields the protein CASSVAPSDHEQYF.